These 5 T cell receptor beta chains came from one sample sequenced in a study of cytomegalovirus exposure and HLA in healthy donors. Use of 60 Vbeta and 13 Jbeta primers characterized the PCR. Data came from immunoSEQ multiplex PCR; TCRdb stores just in-frame clones and leaves some out. The sample lists fewer than 150,000 clones; around 70% were seen once. Sequencing was performed on PBMCs. The source is a woman aged 50 to 60 in good health and CMV-seropositive.

The chain is built from TRBV4-3 and TRBJ2-2, with D uncertain. Per germline, CDR1 LGHNA and CDR2 YSLEER. The CDR3 runs to 16 residues. The V end lost 3 bases, the J end lost 1 base, and 12 bases lay between the germline ends. The CDR3 DNA reads TGCGCCAGCAGCCATACATCATCCCTGAACACCGGGGAGCTGTTTTTT. Its protein product is CASSHTSSLNTGELFF.

This chain connects TRBV14 to TRBJ2-7; D may be TRBD2 (6 bases). Trimming pared 1 base from V and 3 bases from J, leaving 16 bases between. This CDR3 spans 16 amino acids. The V gene's germline CDR1 is SGHDN and CDR2 FVKESK. CDR3 amino acids: CASSQVGGEAVYEQYF. The CDR3 DNA reads TGTGCCAGCAGCCAAGTGGGCGGGGAGGCAGTCTACGAGCAGTACTTC.

The chain is built from TRBV5-1 and TRBJ2-3; possibly TRBD1 for D (5 bases). This CDR3 contains 15 residues. Trimming took off 3 bases at V and 0 bases at J, with 11 bases between the two ends. Germline V gene data show CDR1 as SGHRS and CDR2 as YFSETQ. The CDR3 region is CASSSDSTSTDTQYF. The CDR3 coding sequence is TGCGCCAGCAGCTCCGACAGTACTAGCACAGATACGCAGTATTTT.

The chain recombines TRBV28 with TRBJ2-7; TRBD2 might be the D (6 bases). The CDR3 extends over 16 amino acids. Trimming took 8 bases from V and 3 from J, leaving 23 bases between them. Looked up from germline, CDR1 is MDHEN and CDR2 is SYDVKM. The CDR3 DNA sequence: TGTGCCAGCCGAACCGGAGCCGGGACTTCCCTCTACGAGCAGTACTTC. This encodes CASRTGAGTSLYEQYF.

This clone came up a few times. The genes are TRBV20-1 and TRBJ2-7; unclear D gene. The CDR3 sequence is 11 residues long. The germline gives CDR1 DFQATT, CDR2 SNEGSKA (reference sequence). Trimming took off 3 bases at V and 3 bases at J, with 6 bases between the two ends. The CDR3 nucleotides are TGCAGTGCTAGGGAGCTCTACGAGCAGTACTTC. The encoded protein is CSARELYEQYF.